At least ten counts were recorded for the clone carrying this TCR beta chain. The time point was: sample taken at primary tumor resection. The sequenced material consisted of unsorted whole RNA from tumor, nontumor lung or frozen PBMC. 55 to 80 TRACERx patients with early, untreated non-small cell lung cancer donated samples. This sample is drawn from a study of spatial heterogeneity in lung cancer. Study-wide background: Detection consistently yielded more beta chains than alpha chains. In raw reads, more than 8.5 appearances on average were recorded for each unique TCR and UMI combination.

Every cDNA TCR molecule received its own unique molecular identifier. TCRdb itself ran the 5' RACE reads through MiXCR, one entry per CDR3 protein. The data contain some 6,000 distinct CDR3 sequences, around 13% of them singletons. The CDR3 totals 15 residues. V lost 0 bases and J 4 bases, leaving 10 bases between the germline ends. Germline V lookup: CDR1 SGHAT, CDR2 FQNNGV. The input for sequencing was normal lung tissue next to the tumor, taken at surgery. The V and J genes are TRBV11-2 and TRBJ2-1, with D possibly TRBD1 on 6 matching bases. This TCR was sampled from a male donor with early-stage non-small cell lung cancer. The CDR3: CASSLDVGQYNEQFF. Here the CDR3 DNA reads TGTGCCAGCAGCTTAGATGTCGGACAGTACAATGAGCAGTTCTTC. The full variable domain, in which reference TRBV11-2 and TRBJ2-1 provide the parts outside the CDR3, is EAGVAQSPRYKIIEKRQSVAFWCNPISGHATLYWYQQILGQGPKLLIQFQNNGVVDDSQLPKDRFSAERLKGVDSTLKIQPAKLEDSAVYLCASSLDVGQYNEQFFGPGTRLTVL.